The sequence of this T cell receptor beta chain was determined in a study of regulatory T cells in long-lasting Graves disease (dated by TCRdb to the early 2020s). Regarding the complete study: In the newly diagnosed Graves' disease group, patients had been taking antithyroid drugs for less than 3 months. Patients with persistent Graves' disease were compared with patients with newly diagnosed Graves' disease using TCR sequencing and RNA sequencing of peripheral blood. The study took place in China and was registered as a clinical trial. A total of around 35 samples underwent TCR sequencing, from 13 patients with persistent Graves' disease and some 20 patients with newly diagnosed Graves' disease.

Overall study outcomes, separate from this receptor: More public clonotypes were shared among persistent patients (around 3,000) than among newly diagnosed patients (more than 950). TRBV28, TRBJ1-2 and TRBJ2-5 were preferentially used in persistent disease, while TRBV20-1 and TRBJ2-1 were favored in newly diagnosed disease. The study examined only peripheral blood because the primary lesion, thyroid tissue, could not be accessed. Only the TCR beta chain was sequenced and analyzed. Lower TCR Shannon entropy and fewer highly expanded clones were observed in persistent Graves' disease patients than in newly diagnosed patients, which suggested clonal expansion. The authors noted that the small sample size was a limitation that may lower accuracy.

The CDR3 runs 15 residues from the cysteine to the phenylalanine. Just the 45-base CDR3 DNA is kept, in frame starting at base 1. CDR1 and CDR2 are read off the germline V gene as ENHRY and SYGVKD. The junction shows trimming of 2 bases on V and 6 bases on J, and the gene matches do not reach 6 bases of it. This clonotype has at least ten counts. Its specific antigen is unknown. Per-nucleotide qualities are absent, and no much larger clonotype sits a single base away. Receptors were amplified or captured by multiplex PCR. This sample was sequenced with an Illumina HiSeq 4000. CDR3 regions were amplified by Arm-PCR with iRepertoire HTBI primers to construct TCR beta libraries. Before sequencing, the PCR products went through gel purification. On the study's bioinformatics: Gene usage analysis of CDR3 amino acid clonotypes used the roughly 60 TRBV and around 13 TRBJ segments found across samples. COPE and FqMerger were used to merge filtered high-quality paired reads into contigs. BLAST was used to align contigs to IMGT TRBV, TRBD and TRBJ reference genes, and CDR3 was defined according to IMGT. Any clonotype with a frequency above 0.1% was classified as a highly expanded clone. Shannon entropy was used to measure repertoire diversity, and the Gini coefficient was used to measure V-J evenness. Clonotypes shared by more than one individual were considered public. In TCRdb, the public reads were trimmed at Q25 with fastp and aligned with MiXCR, with productive beta chains retained. Records with the same CDR3 protein are collapsed into one entry carrying the most frequent genes and DNA. TCRdb, not the authors, supplied the V and J calls. This sample lists about 420,000 distinct CDR3 sequences; about 15% were detected once. About a quarter of the sample lies in the top ten.

The time point label, read with the paper, signifies: newly diagnosed GD, antithyroid drugs for less than 3 months. For both TCR sequencing and RNA sequencing, RNA was extracted from PBMCs in TRIzol. The diagnosis of Graves' disease followed American Thyroid Association guidelines. Patients for the study were recruited at an endocrinology department in Xi'an, China. From each patient, approximately 9.9 milliliters of peripheral blood was collected into an EDTA anticoagulant tube. Ficoll Paque Plus density gradient separation was used to isolate PBMCs, and no additional T cell sorting was done. RNA quality was checked with an Agilent 2100 Bioanalyzer and agarose gel, and concentration with a NanoDrop 2000. The data also belong to a second study, concerning T cells in Graves' hyperthyroidism and ophthalmopathy. The second source states: Stable Graves' hyperthyroidism was defined as no progression to ophthalmopathy during 18 months of follow-up. Hyperthyroidism patients were newly diagnosed, had a disease duration of under 2 months, and were aged 18 to 65 years. Any patient with an uncontrolled infection, another autoimmune disease, pregnancy or lactation was excluded. Clinical symptoms, serum thyroxine and TRAb, thyroid ultrasound, and orbital computed tomography formed the basis for the diagnoses. A first-round RT-PCR of the TCR CDR3 used the HTBI primer set with the Qiagen OneStep RT-PCR kit. Most expanded thyroid clonotypes (frequency above 0.001) were also found in blood, which suggests that blood repertoires may mirror thyroid immune responses. A model built on a 13 V-J signature distinguished ophthalmopathy from stable hyperthyroidism, reaching roughly 88% sensitivity and 81.08% specificity in cross-validation and 80%/75% in testing. In validation, the model predicted progression to ophthalmopathy with roughly 66% sensitivity and around 72% specificity, a median of approximately 6.7 months before onset. TCR V-J signatures able to tell the groups apart were searched for in a discovery cohort of 100 or so patients, of whom around 42 had Graves' ophthalmopathy and about 60 had stable Graves' hyperthyroidism. An independent validation cohort of around 20 hyperthyroidism patients and 15 or so patients who later progressed to ophthalmopathy tested prospective prediction of ophthalmopathy. The 80 to 100 discovery patients were randomly divided into training and test sets at a 7:3 ratio. The study also compared thyroid tissue and blood T-cell repertoires from roughly six Graves' hyperthyroidism patients. After sampling, hyperthyroidism patients received methimazole starting at 30 mg daily, and ophthalmopathy patients received high-dose intravenous methylprednisolone. A second multiplex PCR round built the libraries, followed by size selection and purification. Paired-end sequencing of the libraries was performed with 100 bp reads on an Illumina HiSeq2000. SOAPnuke was used to process the raw data, with reads discarded if the reads contained adapters or uncalled bases, had a mean Phred below 15, or lacked an exact constant-primer or identifier match. COPE v1.2.5 was used to merge high-quality paired reads, and clonotypes were defined as unique nucleotide sequences. MiTCR v1.1 was used to align the clonotypes against IMGT TRBV, TRBD and TRBJ reference segments. The analysis was restricted to V-J combinations with a frequency above 0.0001, which together covered just over 98% of the repertoires. The TCS score was defined as F50 (clonal expansion) divided by E x V (chaos), with BLOSUM62-based TCRdist calculated between CDR3 peptides within each V-J. Welch's t-statistics and random forest reduced 500 to 650 V-J features to 10 to 15, which were used in a naive Bayes classifier (R e1071). No statistical method was used to set the sample size in advance, and investigators knew the group allocation. The paper describes TCR Vbeta CDR3 sequencing of around 140 peripheral blood samples, made up of 43 ophthalmopathy patients, around 78 hyperthyroidism patients and 17 progressor patients.

This clonotype was obtained from a woman aged 18 to 35 with Graves disease. Donor details come from another sample of the same person, matched by shared clones. This material consisted of peripheral blood mononuclear cells (PBMCs), taken at new diagnosis, from a patient treated with antithyroid drugs. The chain joins TRBV10-3 to TRBJ2-1, with 8 central nucleotides matching TRBD2. The CDR3 region: CAISEPGLGTNEQFF. The nucleotide sequence reads TGTGCCATCAGTGAGCCGGGACTAGGGACCAATGAGCAGTTCTTC.